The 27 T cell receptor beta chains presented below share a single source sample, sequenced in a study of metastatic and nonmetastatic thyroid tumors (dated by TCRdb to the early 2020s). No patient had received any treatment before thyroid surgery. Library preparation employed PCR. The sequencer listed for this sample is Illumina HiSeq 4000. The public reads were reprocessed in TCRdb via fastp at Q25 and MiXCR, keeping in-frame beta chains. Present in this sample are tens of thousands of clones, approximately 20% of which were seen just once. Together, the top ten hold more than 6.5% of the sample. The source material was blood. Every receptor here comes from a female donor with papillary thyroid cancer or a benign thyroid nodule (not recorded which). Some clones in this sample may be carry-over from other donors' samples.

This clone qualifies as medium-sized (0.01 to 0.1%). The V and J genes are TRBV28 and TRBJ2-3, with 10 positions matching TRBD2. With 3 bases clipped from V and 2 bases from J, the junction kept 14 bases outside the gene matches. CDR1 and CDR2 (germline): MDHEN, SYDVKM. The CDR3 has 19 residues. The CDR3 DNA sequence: TGTGCCAGCAGTTTTCGCCTAGCGGGAGAAAAGGGGCACACAGATACGCAGTATTTT. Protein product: CASSFRLAGEKGHTDTQYF.

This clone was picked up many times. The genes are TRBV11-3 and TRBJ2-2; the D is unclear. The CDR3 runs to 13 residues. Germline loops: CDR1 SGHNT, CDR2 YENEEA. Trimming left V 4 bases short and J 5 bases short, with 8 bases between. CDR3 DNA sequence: TGTGCCAGCAGCTCCTCTCAAACCGGGGAGCTGTTTTTT. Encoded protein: CASSSSQTGELFF.

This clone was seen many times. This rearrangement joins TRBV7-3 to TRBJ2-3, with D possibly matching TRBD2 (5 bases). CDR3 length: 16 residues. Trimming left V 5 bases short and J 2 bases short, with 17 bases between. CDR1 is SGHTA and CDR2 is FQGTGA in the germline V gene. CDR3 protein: CASSPRLGGSTDTQYF. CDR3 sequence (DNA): TGTGCCAGCAGCCCCCGTTTGGGCGGGTCCACAGATACGCAGTATTTT.

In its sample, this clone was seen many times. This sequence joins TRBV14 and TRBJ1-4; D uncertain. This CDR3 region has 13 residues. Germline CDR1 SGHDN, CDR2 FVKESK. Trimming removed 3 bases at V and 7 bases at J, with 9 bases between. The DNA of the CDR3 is TGTGCCAGCAGCCAGAGCCCCCTTGAAAAACTGTTTTTT. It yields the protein CASSQSPLEKLFF.

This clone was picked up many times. In DNA form, the CDR3 reads TGTGCCAGCAGCTTAGCCAGGCTCGCCTACGAGCAGTACTTC. Amino acids: CASSLARLAYEQYF. The chain couples TRBV11-2 to TRBJ2-7; D gene ambiguous. Germline loops: CDR1 SGHAT, CDR2 FQNNGV. Trimming removed 1 base from V and 2 bases from J, with 9 bases in between. CDR3 length: 14 residues.

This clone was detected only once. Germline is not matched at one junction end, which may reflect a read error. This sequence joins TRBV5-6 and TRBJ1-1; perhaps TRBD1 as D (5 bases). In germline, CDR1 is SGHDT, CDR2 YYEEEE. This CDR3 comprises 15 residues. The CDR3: CASTDRGFRITEAFF. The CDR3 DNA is TGTGCGAGCACCGACAGAGGGTTTCGTATTACTGAAGCTTTCTTT.

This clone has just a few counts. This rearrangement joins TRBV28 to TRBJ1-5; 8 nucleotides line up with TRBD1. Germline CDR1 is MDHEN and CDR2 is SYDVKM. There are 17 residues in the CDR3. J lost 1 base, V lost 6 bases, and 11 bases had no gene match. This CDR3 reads CASSRRTGTLSNQPQHF. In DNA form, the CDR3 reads TGTGCCAGCAGCCGACGGACAGGGACGCTGAGCAATCAGCCCCAGCATTTT.

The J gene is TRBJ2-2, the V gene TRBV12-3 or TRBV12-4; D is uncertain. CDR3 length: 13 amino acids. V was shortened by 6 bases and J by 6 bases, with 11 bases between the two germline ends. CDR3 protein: CASRGGWSGELFF. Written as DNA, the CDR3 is TGTGCCAGCAGGGGCGGATGGTCCGGGGAGCTGTTTTTT.

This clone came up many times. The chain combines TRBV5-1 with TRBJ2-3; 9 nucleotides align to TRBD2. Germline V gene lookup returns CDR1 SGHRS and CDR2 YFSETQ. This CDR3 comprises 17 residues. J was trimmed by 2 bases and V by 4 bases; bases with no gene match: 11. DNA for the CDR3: TGCGCCAGCAGCAAAAACCCGCTAGCGGGACACACAGATACGCAGTATTTT. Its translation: CASSKNPLAGHTDTQYF.

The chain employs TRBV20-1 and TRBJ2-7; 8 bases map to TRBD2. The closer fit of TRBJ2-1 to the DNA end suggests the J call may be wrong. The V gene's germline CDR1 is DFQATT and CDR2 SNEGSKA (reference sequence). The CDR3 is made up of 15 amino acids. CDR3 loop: CSAAGGASGVHVQFF. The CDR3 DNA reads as TGCAGTGCTGCCGGGGGGGCTAGCGGTGTCCACGTGCAGTTCTTC.

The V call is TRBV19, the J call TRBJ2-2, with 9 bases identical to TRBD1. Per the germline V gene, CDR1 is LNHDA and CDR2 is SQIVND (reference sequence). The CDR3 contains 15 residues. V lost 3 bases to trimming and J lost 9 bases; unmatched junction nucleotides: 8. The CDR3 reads CASSIPGQGPRELFF. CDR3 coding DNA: TGTGCCAGTAGTATTCCGGGACAGGGCCCCCGGGAGCTGTTTTTT.

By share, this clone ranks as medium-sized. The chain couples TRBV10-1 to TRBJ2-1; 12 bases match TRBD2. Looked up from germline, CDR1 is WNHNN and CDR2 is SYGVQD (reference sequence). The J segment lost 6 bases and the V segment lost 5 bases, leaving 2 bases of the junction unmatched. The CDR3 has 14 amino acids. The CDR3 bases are TGCGCCAGCAGTCCGGGACTAGCGGGCAATGAGCAGTTCTTC. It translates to CASSPGLAGNEQFF.

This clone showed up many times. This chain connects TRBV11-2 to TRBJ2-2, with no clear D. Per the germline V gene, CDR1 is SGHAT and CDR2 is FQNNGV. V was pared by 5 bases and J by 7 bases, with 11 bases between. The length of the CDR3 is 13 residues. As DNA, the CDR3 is TGTGCCAGCAGCCCAGGCCGAATCGGGGAGCTGTTTTTT. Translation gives CASSPGRIGELFF.

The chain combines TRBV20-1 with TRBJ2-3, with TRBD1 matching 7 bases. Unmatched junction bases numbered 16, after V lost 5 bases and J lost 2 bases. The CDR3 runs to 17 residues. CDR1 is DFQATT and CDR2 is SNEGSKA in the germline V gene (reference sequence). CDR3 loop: CSAYPGQKVINTDTQYF. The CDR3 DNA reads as TGCAGTGCTTATCCGGGACAGAAAGTCATAAACACAGATACGCAGTATTTT.

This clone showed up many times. The CDR3 coding sequence is TGTGCCAGCAGCTTAGGGGGGAGGGCTGGAGATCAGCCCCAGCATTTT. This sequence encodes CASSLGGRAGDQPQHF. The J gene is TRBJ1-5, the V gene TRBV13; D remains ambiguous. V dropped 0 bases and J dropped 5 bases, with 14 bases sitting between them. Germline V CDR1 and CDR2: PRHDT, FYEKMQ (reference sequence). The CDR3 has 16 amino acids.

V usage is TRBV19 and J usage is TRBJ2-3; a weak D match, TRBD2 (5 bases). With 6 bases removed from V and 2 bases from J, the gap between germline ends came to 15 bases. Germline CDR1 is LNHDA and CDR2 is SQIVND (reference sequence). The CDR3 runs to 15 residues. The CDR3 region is CASSNQRWDTDTQYF. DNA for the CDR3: TGTGCCAGTAGCAATCAGCGGTGGGACACAGATACGCAGTATTTT.

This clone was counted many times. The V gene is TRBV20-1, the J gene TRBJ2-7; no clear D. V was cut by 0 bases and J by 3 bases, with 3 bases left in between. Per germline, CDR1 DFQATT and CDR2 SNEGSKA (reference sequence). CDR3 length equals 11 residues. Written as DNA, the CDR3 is TGCAGTGCTAGAGAATACTACGAGCAGTACTTC. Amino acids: CSAREYYEQYF.

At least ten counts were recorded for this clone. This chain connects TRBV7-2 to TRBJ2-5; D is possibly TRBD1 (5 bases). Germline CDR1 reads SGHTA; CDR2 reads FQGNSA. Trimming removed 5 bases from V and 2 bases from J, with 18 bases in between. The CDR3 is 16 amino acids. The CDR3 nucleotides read TGTGCCAGCAGCACCTTTATAGGGGCAGGACAAGAGACCCAGTACTTC. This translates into CASSTFIGAGQETQYF.

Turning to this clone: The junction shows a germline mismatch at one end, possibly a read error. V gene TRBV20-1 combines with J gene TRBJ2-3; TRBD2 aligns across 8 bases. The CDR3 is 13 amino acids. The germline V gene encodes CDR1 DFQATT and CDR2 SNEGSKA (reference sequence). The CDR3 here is CSAGGLEGDTKYF. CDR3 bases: TGCAGTGCTGGGGGACTAGAGGGAGATACGAAGTATTTT.

The CDR3 loop is CASSLDGWNTEAFF. DNA of the CDR3: TGCGCCAGCAGCTTGGACGGGTGGAACACTGAAGCTTTCTTT. The chain links TRBV5-1 to TRBJ1-1, with no clear D. Trimming pared 0 bases from V and 1 base from J, leaving 7 bases between. The CDR3 has 14 amino acids. Germline loops: CDR1 SGHRS, CDR2 YFSETQ.

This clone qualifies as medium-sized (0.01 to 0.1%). CDR3 loop: CAWSGRGSYEQYF. CDR3 coding DNA: TGTGCCTGGAGTGGTCGGGGGAGCTACGAGCAGTACTTC. V and J are TRBV30 and TRBJ2-7, with TRBD2 as a possible D gene (6 bases). The CDR3 has 13 amino acids. Germline V CDR1 and CDR2: GTSNPN, SVGIG (reference sequence). The V end lost 1 base, the J end lost 3 bases, and 10 bases lay between the germline ends.

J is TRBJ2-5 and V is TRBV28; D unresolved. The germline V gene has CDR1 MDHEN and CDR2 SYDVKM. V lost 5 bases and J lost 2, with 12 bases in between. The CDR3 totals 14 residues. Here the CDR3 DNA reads TGTGCCAGCAGTGGTGAAGGACGACAAGAGACCCAGTACTTC. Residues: CASSGEGRQETQYF.

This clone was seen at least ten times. The CDR3 nucleotides are TGTGCCAGCAGCGTAGGGGCTAGCGGGAGGCTACAAGAGACCCAGTACTTC. As protein: CASSVGASGRLQETQYF. The J gene is TRBJ2-5, the V gene TRBV9, with 11 bases lining up with TRBD2. This CDR3 contains 17 residues. V lost 0 bases to trimming and J lost 2 bases; unmatched junction nucleotides: 6. Germline CDR1 and CDR2: SGDLS and YYNGEE.

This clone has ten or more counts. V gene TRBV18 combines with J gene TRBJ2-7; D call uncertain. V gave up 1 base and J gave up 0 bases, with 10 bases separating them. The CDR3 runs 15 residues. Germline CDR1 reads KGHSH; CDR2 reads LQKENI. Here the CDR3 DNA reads TGTGCCAGCTCACCACGAGGCGCCACCTCCTACGAGCAGTACTTC. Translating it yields CASSPRGATSYEQYF.

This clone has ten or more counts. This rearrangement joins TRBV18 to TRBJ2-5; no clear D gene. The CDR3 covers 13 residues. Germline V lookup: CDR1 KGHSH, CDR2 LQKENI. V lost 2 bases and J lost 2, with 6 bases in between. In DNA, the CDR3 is TGTGCCAGCTCACCATCGAATCAAGAGACCCAGTACTTC. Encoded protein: CASSPSNQETQYF.

The DNA of the CDR3 is TGTGCCAGCAGCCGCCTTGCTGTACAGGGAACCTACGAGCAGTACTTC. Translation: CASSRLAVQGTYEQYF. This chain connects TRBV13 to TRBJ2-7; a weak D match, TRBD1 (6 bases). The CDR3 sequence is 16 residues long. Per germline, CDR1 PRHDT and CDR2 FYEKMQ (reference sequence). Trimming stripped 5 bases from V and 2 bases from J, with 19 bases between.

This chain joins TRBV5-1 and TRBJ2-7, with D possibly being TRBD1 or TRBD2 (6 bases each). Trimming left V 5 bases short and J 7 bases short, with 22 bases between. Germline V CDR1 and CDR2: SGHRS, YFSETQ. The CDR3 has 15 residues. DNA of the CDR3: TGCGCCAGCAGTCTTCTTTCACAGGGCGCGGGGGAGCAGTACTTC. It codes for CASSLLSQGAGEQYF.